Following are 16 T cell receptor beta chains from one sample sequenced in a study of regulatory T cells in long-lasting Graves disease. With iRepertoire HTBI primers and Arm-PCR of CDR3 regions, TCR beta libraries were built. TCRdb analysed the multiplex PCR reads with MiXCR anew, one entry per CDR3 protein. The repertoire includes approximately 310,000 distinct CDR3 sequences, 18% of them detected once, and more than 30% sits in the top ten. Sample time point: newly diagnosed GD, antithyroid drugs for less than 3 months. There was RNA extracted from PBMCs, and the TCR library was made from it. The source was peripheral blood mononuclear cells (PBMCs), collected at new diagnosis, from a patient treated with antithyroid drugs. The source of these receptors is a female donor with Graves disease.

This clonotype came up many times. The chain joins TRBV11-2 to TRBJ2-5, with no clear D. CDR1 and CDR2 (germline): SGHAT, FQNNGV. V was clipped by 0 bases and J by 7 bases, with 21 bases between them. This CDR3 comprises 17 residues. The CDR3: CASSLDRVRHVPRTQYF. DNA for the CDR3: TGTGCCAGCAGCTTAGATCGGGTGCGGCACGTCCCTAGGACCCAGTACTTC. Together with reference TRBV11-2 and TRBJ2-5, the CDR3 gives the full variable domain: EAGVAQSPRYKIIEKRQSVAFWCNPISGHATLYWYQQILGQGPKLLIQFQNNGVVDDSQLPKDRFSAERLKGVDSTLKIQPAKLEDSAVYLCASSLDRVRHVPRTQYFGPGTRLLVL.

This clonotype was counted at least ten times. The chain's CDR3 is CASHAMTGKLFF. CDR3 bases: TGTGCCAGCCACGCGATGACAGGGAAACTGTTTTTT. V gene TRBV28 combines with J gene TRBJ1-4; 7 bases are shared with TRBD1. Germline values: CDR1 MDHEN, CDR2 SYDVKM. Germline trimming cut 8 bases from V and 11 bases from J; bases unmatched to any gene: 8. The CDR3 has 12 amino acids.

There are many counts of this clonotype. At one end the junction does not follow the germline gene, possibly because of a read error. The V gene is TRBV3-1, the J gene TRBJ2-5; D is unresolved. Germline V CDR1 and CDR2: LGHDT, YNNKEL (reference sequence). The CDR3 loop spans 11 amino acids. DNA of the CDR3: TGTGCCAGCGGCCAACAAGAGACCCAGTACTTC. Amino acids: CASGQQETQYF.

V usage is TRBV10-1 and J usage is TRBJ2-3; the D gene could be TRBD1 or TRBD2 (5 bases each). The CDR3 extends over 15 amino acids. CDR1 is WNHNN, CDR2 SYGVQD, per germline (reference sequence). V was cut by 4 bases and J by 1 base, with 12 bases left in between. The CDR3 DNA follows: TGCGCCAGCAGTGGGGACGCTAGTGGCACAGATACGCAGTATTTT. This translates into CASSGDASGTDTQYF.

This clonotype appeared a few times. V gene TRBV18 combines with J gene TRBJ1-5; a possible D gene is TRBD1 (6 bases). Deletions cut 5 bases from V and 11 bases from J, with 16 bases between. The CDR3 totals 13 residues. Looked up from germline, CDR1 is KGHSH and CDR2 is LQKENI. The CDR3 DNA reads TGTGCCAGCTCATCCGAACAGGGAGCGGCCCAGCATTTT. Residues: CASSSEQGAAQHF.

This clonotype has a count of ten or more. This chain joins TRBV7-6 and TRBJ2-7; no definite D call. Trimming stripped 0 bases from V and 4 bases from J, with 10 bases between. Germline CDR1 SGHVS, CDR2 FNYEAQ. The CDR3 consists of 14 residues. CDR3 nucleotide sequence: TGTGCCAGCAGCTTAGCTGGGGAAAGGTACGAGCAGTACTTC. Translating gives CASSLAGERYEQYF. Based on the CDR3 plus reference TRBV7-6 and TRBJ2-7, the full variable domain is GAGVSQSPRYKVTKRGQDVALRCDPISGHVSLYWYRQALGQGPEFLTYFNYEAQQDKSGLPNDRFSAERPEGSISTLTIQRTEQRDSAMYRCASSLAGERYEQYFGPGTRLTVT.

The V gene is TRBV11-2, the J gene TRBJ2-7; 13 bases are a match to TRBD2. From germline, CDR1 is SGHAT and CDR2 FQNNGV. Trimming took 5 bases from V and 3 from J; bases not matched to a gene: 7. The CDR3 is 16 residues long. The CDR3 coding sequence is TGTGCCAGCAGCCGGACTAGCGGGGGCACCAGCTACGAGCAGTACTTC. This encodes CASSRTSGGTSYEQYF.

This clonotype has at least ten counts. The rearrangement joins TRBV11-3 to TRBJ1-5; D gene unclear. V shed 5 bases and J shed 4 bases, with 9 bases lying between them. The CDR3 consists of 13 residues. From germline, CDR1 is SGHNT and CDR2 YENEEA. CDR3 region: CASSPSWNQPQHF. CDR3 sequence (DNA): TGTGCCAGCAGCCCAAGCTGGAATCAGCCCCAGCATTTT.

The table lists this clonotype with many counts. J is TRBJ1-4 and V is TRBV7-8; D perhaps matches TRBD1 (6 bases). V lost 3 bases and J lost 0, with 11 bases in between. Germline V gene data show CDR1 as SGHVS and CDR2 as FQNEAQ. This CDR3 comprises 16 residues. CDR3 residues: CASSFGQFATNEKLFF. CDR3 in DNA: TGTGCCAGCAGCTTCGGACAGTTTGCAACTAATGAAAAACTGTTTTTT.

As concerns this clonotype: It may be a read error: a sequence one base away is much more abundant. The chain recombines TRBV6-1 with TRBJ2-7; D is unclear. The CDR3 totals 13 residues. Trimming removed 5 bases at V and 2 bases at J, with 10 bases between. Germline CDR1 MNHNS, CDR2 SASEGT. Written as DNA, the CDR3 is TGTGCCAGCAGTCACGCTGGGGCCTACGAGCAGTACTTC. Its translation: CASSHAGAYEQYF.

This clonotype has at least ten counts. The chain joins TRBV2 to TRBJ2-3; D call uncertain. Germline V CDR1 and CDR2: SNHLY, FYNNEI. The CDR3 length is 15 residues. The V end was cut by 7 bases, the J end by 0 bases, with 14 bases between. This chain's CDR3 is CASTPPTISTDTQYF. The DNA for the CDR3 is TGTGCCAGCACCCCCCCCACGATTAGCACAGATACGCAGTATTTT.

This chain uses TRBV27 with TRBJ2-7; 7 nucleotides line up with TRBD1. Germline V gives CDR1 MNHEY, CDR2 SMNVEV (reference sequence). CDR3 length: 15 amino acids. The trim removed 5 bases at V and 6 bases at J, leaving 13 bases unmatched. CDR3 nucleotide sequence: TGTGCCAGCAGTCGTACCGGGACAGCCCCTTTCGAGCAGTACTTC. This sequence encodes CASSRTGTAPFEQYF.

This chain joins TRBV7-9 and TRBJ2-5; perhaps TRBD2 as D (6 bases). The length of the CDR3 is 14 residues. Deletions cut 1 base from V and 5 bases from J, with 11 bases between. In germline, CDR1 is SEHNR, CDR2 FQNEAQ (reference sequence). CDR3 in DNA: TGTGCCAGCAGCTTAGGGGGGGTCACGGAGACCCAGTACTTC. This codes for CASSLGGVTETQYF.

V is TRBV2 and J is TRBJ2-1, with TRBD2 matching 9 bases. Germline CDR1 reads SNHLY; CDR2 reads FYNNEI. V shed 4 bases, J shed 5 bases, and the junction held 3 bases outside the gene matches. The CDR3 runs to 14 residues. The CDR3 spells CASSVLAGHNEQFF. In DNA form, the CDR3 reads TGTGCCAGCAGTGTTCTAGCGGGGCACAATGAGCAGTTCTTC.

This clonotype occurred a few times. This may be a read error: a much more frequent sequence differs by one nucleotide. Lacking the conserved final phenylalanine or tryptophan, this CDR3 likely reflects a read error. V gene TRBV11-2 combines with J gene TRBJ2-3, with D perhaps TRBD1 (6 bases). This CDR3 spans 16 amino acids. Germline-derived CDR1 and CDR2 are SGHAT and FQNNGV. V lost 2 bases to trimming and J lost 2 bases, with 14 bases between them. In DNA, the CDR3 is TGTGCCAGCAGCTTAATTAACAGGGACCTCACAGATACGCAGTATCTT. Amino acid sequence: CASSLINRDLTDTQYL.

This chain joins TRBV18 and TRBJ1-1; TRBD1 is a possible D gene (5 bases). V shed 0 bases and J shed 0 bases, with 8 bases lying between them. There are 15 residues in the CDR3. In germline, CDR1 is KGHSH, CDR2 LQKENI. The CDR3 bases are TGTGCCAGCTCACCACCGACAGCCATGAACACTGAAGCTTTCTTT. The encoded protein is CASSPPTAMNTEAFF.